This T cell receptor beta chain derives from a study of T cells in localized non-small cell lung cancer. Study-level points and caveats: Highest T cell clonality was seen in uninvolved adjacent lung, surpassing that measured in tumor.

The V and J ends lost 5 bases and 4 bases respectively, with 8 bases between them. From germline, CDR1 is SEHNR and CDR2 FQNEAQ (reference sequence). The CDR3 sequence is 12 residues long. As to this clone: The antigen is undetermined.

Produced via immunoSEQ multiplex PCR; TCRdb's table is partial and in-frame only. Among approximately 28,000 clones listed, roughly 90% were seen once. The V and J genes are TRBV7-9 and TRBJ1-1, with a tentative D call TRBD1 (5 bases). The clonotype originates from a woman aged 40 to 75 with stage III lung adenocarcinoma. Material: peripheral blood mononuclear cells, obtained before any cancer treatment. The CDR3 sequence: CASSPTATEAFF. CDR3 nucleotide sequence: TGTGCCAGCAGCCCGACAGCCACTGAAGCTTTCTTT.